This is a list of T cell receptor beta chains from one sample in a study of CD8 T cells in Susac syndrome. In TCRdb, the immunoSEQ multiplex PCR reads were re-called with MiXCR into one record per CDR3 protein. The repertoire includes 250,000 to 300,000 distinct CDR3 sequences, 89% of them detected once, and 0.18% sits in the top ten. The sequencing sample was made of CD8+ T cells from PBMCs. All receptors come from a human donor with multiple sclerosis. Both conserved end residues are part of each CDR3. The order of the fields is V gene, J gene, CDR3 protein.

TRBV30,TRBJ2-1,CAWSGWEPYNEQFF
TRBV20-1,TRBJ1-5,CSARDLYASNQPQHF
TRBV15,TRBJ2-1,CATDRGTRSSYNEQFF
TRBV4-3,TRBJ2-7,CASSQEGGKVYEQYF
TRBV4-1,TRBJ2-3,CASSRSESTDTQYF
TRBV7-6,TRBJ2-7,CASSRSSLTSYEQYF
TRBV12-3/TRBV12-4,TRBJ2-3,CASSLPGGGLSPDTQYF
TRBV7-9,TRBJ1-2,CASSLALDGYTF
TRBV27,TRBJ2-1,CASSSGNSYNEQFF
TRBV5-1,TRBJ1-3,CASKSGVSEATSGNTIYF
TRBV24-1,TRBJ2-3,CATSVAGGPDTQYF
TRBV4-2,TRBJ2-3,CASSQAEGTSGSDTQYF
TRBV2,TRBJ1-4,CASMWSGAPPDEKLFF
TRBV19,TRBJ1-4,CASSQSGSGSEKLFF
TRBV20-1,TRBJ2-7,CSAREVAYEQYF
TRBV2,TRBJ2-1,CASSEERLTVNNEQFF
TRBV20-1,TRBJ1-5,CSARAGGSQPQHF
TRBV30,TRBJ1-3,CACQGSGNTIYF
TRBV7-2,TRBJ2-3,CASSLGAGFRDTQYF
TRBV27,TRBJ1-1,CASSLEGPMRVLNTEAFF
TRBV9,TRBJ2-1,CASSVARQQGLAKDYNEQFF
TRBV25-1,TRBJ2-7,CASTTGNYEQYF
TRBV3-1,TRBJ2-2,CASSQVVSGLRELFF
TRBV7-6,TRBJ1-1,CASSLGGNSNTEAFF
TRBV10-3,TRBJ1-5,CAISESGGSNQPQHF
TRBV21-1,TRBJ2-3,CASSKAGGKGGPDTQYF
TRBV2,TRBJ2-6,CASIVQAPGANVLTF
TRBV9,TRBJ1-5,CASSSGGGLNQPQHF
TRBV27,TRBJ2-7,CASSFLGSEQYF
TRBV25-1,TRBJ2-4,CASSGQLGKNIQYF
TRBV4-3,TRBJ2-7,CASSQGEDRSVYEQYF
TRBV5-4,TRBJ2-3,CASRSTGSSTDTQYF
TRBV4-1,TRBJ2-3,CASSPQPGLASTDTQYF
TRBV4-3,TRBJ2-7,CASSQDESRSGLSYEQYF